These 26 T cell receptor beta chains share one sample of origin, sequenced in a study of regulatory T cells in long-lasting Graves disease. Time point specified: persistent/refractory GD, antithyroid drugs over 5 years with positive TRAb. Extracted RNA from PBMCs served as the source of the TCR library. For TCR beta, libraries came from iRepertoire HTBI primers and Arm-PCR of CDR3 regions. MiXCR, applied by TCRdb to the multiplex PCR reads, yields one record per CDR3 protein. The repertoire holds fewer than 400,000 distinct CDR3 sequences, with around a fifth as singletons. The sequencing here drew on peripheral blood mononuclear cells (PBMCs), taken when the disease was refractory, from a patient treated with antithyroid drugs. All receptors come from a female donor with Graves disease.

In its sample, this clonotype was seen many times. The V gene is TRBV11-1, the J gene TRBJ2-7; 7 bases agree with TRBD1. CDR1 and CDR2 (germline): SGHAT, FQDESV (reference sequence). Trimming removed 5 bases from V and 6 bases from J; junction bases left unmatched: 7. The CDR3 runs to 13 residues. CDR3 residues: CASSPTGPGEQYF. The CDR3 coding sequence is TGTGCCAGCAGCCCGACAGGGCCGGGCGAGCAGTACTTC.

This clonotype was seen repeatedly, ten times or more. The J gene is TRBJ2-7, the V gene TRBV27, with a tentative D call TRBD1 (7 bases). Germline lookup yields CDR1 MNHEY and CDR2 SMNVEV (reference sequence). V gave up 7 bases and J gave up 1 base, with 14 bases separating them. This CDR3 has 14 residues. The CDR3 DNA follows: TGTGCCAGCATAGCGGACAGGAATTCCTACGAGCAGTACTTC. Protein product: CASIADRNSYEQYF.

The chain combines TRBV6-1 with TRBJ2-5; 10 nucleotides line up with TRBD2. This CDR3 has 15 amino acids. Trimming at V came to 6 bases and at J to 5 bases, leaving 9 bases not matched to a gene. Germline V lookup: CDR1 MNHNS, CDR2 SASEGT. CDR3 sequence: CASSRDGTSDETQYF. CDR3 nucleotides: TGTGCCAGCAGCCGGGACGGGACTAGCGACGAGACCCAGTACTTC.

This clonotype has a count of ten or more. V and J are TRBV12-3 or TRBV12-4 and TRBJ1-1; possible D gene TRBD1, 6 bases. The CDR3 spans 11 residues. V lost 7 bases to trimming and J lost 9 bases, with 12 bases between them. CDR3 in DNA: TGTGCCAGCACCCGGACAGCACAAGCTTTCTTT. It codes for CASTRTAQAFF.

The chain couples TRBV9 to TRBJ2-1; D possibly corresponds to TRBD1 (5 bases). V lost 3 bases to trimming and J lost 15 bases, with 19 bases between them. The CDR3 spans 13 residues. Germline V CDR1 and CDR2: SGDLS, YYNGEE. CDR3 protein: CASSAGMDASLFF. The CDR3 region has the DNA TGTGCCAGCAGCGCAGGGATGGACGCCTCACTGTTCTTC.

This clonotype showed up many times. The chain links TRBV3-1 to TRBJ1-2, with D tentatively TRBD1 (5 bases). This CDR3 spans 13 amino acids. Germline CDR1 reads LGHDT; CDR2 reads YNNKEL (reference sequence). V was pared by 1 base and J by 6 bases, with 9 bases between. CDR3 residues: CASSQVQVDGYTF. CDR3 nucleotide sequence: TGTGCCAGCAGCCAAGTACAGGTGGATGGCTACACCTTC.

This clonotype occurred many times. The J gene is TRBJ2-2, the V gene TRBV24-1, with D possibly matching TRBD2 (7 bases). The CDR3 runs to 16 residues. The V gene's germline CDR1 is KGHDR and CDR2 SFDVKD. V gave up 3 bases and J gave up 5 bases, with 15 bases separating them. The CDR3 protein is CATSDQEGGFTGELFF. CDR3 DNA sequence: TGTGCCACCAGTGATCAAGAGGGGGGGTTTACCGGGGAGCTGTTTTTT.

This clonotype was observed at least ten times. This rearrangement joins TRBV9 to TRBJ2-7, with 8 bases lining up with TRBD2. The CDR3 is 17 residues long. Germline V gives CDR1 SGDLS, CDR2 YYNGEE. Trimming at V came to 3 bases and at J to 8 bases, leaving 19 bases not matched to a gene. The CDR3 region is CASSASSPSGPTPQQYF. Written as DNA, the CDR3 is TGTGCCAGCAGCGCCTCGTCACCTAGCGGGCCTACCCCCCAGCAGTACTTC.

This clonotype has at least ten counts. The chain uses TRBV3-1 and TRBJ2-7; D not certain. There are 14 residues in the CDR3. Germline V gene lookup returns CDR1 LGHDT and CDR2 YNNKEL (reference sequence). The V and J ends lost 5 bases and 0 bases respectively, with 11 bases between them. In DNA form, the CDR3 reads TGTGCCAGCAGCTCCTCTGGGCTCTCCTACGAGCAGTACTTC. It translates to CASSSSGLSYEQYF.

The genes are TRBV10-2 and TRBJ2-7; no reliable D call. V was cut by 5 bases and J by 0 bases, with 17 bases left in between. Germline CDR1 is WSHSY and CDR2 is SAAADI. There are 16 residues in the CDR3. The CDR3 DNA is TGCGCCAGCAGTTCAGGACCCATCAGGAGCTCCTACGAGCAGTACTTC. This translates into CASSSGPIRSSYEQYF.

The rearrangement joins TRBV7-2 to TRBJ1-6; tentatively, D is TRBD1 (6 bases). Germline V CDR1 and CDR2: SGHTA, FQGNSA. Deletions cut 5 bases from V and 7 bases from J, with 15 bases between. CDR3 length equals 15 residues. CDR3 bases: TGTGCCAGCAGCCTAACCGACAGGTGGAATTCACCCCTCCACTTT. Its protein product is CASSLTDRWNSPLHF.

The chain has TRBV3-1 and TRBJ2-7, with D perhaps matching TRBD2 (5 bases). Germline lookup yields CDR1 LGHDT and CDR2 YNNKEL (reference sequence). CDR3 length: 15 amino acids. The ends were cut back, 3 bases at V and 3 bases at J, with 15 bases in the middle. CDR3 in amino acids: CASSHSGSLLYEQYF. In DNA, the CDR3 is TGTGCCAGCAGCCACTCTGGGAGTCTCCTCTACGAGCAGTACTTC.

This clonotype has at least ten counts. The chain is built from TRBV7-9 and TRBJ2-5, with 8 bases identical to TRBD2. CDR1 SEHNR and CDR2 FQNEAQ come from the germline V gene (reference sequence). J gave up 6 bases and V 4 bases, and 16 bases lay outside the gene matches. The CDR3 consists of 17 residues. CDR3 in amino acids: CASSSRWMGLDRQTQYF. DNA for the CDR3: TGTGCCAGCAGCTCGCGGTGGATGGGACTAGATCGACAGACCCAGTACTTC.

This clonotype was seen at least ten times. The genes are TRBV6-1 and TRBJ1-4; 9 positions match TRBD1. Trimming took 5 bases from V and 0 from J; bases not matched to a gene: 16. The CDR3 runs to 20 residues. Germline loops: CDR1 MNHNS, CDR2 SASEGT. CDR3 sequence reads: CASSQTGTGYEGATNEKLFF. The CDR3 region has the DNA TGTGCCAGCAGTCAAACCGGGACAGGGTATGAGGGAGCAACTAATGAAAAACTGTTTTTT.

The sample holds many counts of this clonotype. The chain links TRBV28 to TRBJ1-5, with 7 bases aligning to TRBD1. Germline V gene lookup returns CDR1 MDHEN and CDR2 SYDVKM. Trimming at V came to 2 bases and at J to 2 bases, leaving 3 bases not matched to a gene. This CDR3 region has 15 residues. The CDR3 sequence is CASSLGTAGNQPQHF. The DNA for the CDR3 is TGTGCCAGCAGTTTAGGGACAGCCGGCAATCAGCCCCAGCATTTT.

The table lists this clonotype with a few counts. J is TRBJ1-4 and V is TRBV20-1; no firm D call. The CDR3 is 16 amino acids. Germline V lookup: CDR1 DFQATT, CDR2 SNEGSKA (reference sequence). Trimming pared 2 bases from V and 0 bases from J, leaving 13 bases between. CDR3 in DNA: TGCAGTGCTAGACCTGGCAGTTATGCAACTAATGAAAAACTGTTTTTT. Translated, it gives CSARPGSYATNEKLFF.

There are many counts of this clonotype. This chain uses TRBV12-3 or TRBV12-4 with TRBJ2-2; 7 nucleotides line up with TRBD1. CDR3 length equals 13 residues. Trimming at V came to 2 bases and at J to 7 bases, leaving 1 base not matched to a gene. This CDR3 is CASSLRGRGELFF. CDR3 nucleotides: TGTGCCAGCAGTTTAAGGGGGCGCGGGGAGCTGTTTTTT.

The chain combines TRBV4-1 with TRBJ1-4, with D unclear. V was shortened by 2 bases and J by 7 bases, with 8 bases between the two germline ends. Germline CDR1 is MGHRA and CDR2 is YSYEKL. There are 13 residues in the CDR3. CDR3 in amino acids: CASSQFLGEKLFF. The CDR3 DNA follows: TGCGCCAGCAGCCAATTTTTGGGTGAAAAACTGTTTTTT.

In this sample, this clonotype turned up many times. This rearrangement joins TRBV20-1 to TRBJ2-7, with 9 bases that match TRBD1. The germline V gene has CDR1 DFQATT and CDR2 SNEGSKA (reference sequence). Trimming at V came to 1 base and at J to 2 bases, leaving 6 bases not matched to a gene. There are 15 residues in the CDR3. CDR3 DNA sequence: TGCAGTGCTAGAGGAGGGACAGGGATCCCCTACGAGCAGTACTTC. This gives the protein CSARGGTGIPYEQYF.

The V and J genes are TRBV11-2 and TRBJ2-1; D gene ambiguous. The CDR3 runs 13 residues. Germline V gene sequence: CDR1 SGHAT, CDR2 FQNNGV. Trimming removed 0 bases at V and 9 bases at J, with 9 bases between. The CDR3 DNA reads TGTGCCAGCAGCTTAGAACCACTCGGTGAGCAGTTCTTC. Protein: CASSLEPLGEQFF.

This clonotype has a count of ten or more. The rearrangement uses TRBV7-3 and TRBJ1-2; no clear D. V lost 2 bases to trimming and J lost 8 bases, with 12 bases between them. This CDR3 spans 13 amino acids. Germline assignment: CDR1 SGHTA and CDR2 FQGTGA. As DNA, the CDR3 is TGTGCCAGCAGCTTACGTTTCGGAGGCGGCTACACCTTC. Residues: CASSLRFGGGYTF.

This clonotype was found a few times. The rearrangement links TRBV6-1 to TRBJ2-1, with D perhaps matching TRBD2 (6 bases). V gave up 7 bases and J gave up 8 bases, with 18 bases separating them. Germline V gene data show CDR1 as MNHNS and CDR2 as SASEGT. This CDR3 spans 14 amino acids. CDR3 nucleotides: TGTGCCAGCAAACCGGGACTTCTCGGGGATGAGCAGTTCTTC. Translation gives CASKPGLLGDEQFF.

For this clonotype: A much larger clonotype is one base distant, so this may be a read error. V gene TRBV11-1 combines with J gene TRBJ2-5; 9 bases align to TRBD1. V lost 3 bases to trimming and J lost 4 bases; unmatched junction nucleotides: 6. The CDR3 has 15 residues. The germline gives CDR1 SGHAT, CDR2 FQDESV (reference sequence). CDR3 nucleotide sequence: TGTGCCAGCAGCTTGCAGACAGGGGGTGTAGAGACCCAGTACTTC. It specifies CASSLQTGGVETQYF.

This clonotype appeared a few times. The rearrangement joins TRBV7-9 to TRBJ1-5, with a weak D call TRBD1 (5 bases). The CDR3 loop spans 14 amino acids. V gave up 5 bases and J gave up 0 bases, with 8 bases separating them. Germline assignment: CDR1 SEHNR and CDR2 FQNEAQ (reference sequence). This CDR3 reads CASSQDISNQPQHF. The DNA of the CDR3 is TGTGCCAGCAGCCAGGACATTAGCAATCAGCCCCAGCATTTT.

The V gene is TRBV28, the J gene TRBJ2-3, with 11 bases aligning to TRBD2. CDR1 and CDR2 from the germline V gene are MDHEN and SYDVKM. The V gene end was trimmed by 6 bases and the J gene end by 3 bases; junction bases not matched to a gene: 23. The CDR3 totals 21 residues. The CDR3: CASRPPGQGYTSGRQTDTQYF. The DNA for the CDR3 is TGTGCCAGCAGACCCCCGGGACAGGGCTATACTAGCGGGAGACAAACAGATACGCAGTATTTT.

The rearrangement joins TRBV28 to TRBJ2-7; 8 positions match TRBD2. V lost 5 bases to trimming and J lost 3 bases; unmatched junction nucleotides: 9. Germline loops: CDR1 MDHEN, CDR2 SYDVKM. This CDR3 is built from 15 residues. CDR3 bases: TGTGCCAGCAGTCTGTTACTAGCGGCGCTCTACGAGCAGTACTTC. Translation gives CASSLLLAALYEQYF.